The 23 T cell receptor beta chains below all came from one sample that was sequenced in a study of blood T cell repertoires in COVID-19. TCRdb keeps only in-frame clones here, not all; method: immunoSEQ multiplex PCR. The sample carries roughly 200,000 clones, about 80% recorded once. The sample consisted of peripheral blood. The receptors stem from a man in his 60s with acute or convalescent COVID-19.

This clone has only one observation. The chain joins TRBV4-2 to TRBJ2-5; TRBD2 aligns across 8 bases. The CDR3 is 15 amino acids. The germline V gene encodes CDR1 LGHNA and CDR2 YNFKEQ. V shed 1 base and J 5 bases; nucleotides not matched to a gene: 6. The CDR3 bases are TGTGCCAGCAGCCAAGGGGGACTAGGAAGGGAGACCCAGTACTTC. Its protein is CASSQGGLGRETQYF.

This clone was counted a few times. The CDR3 spells CATEGQGAEDTQYF. DNA for the CDR3: TGTGCCACCGAAGGACAGGGGGCGGAAGATACGCAGTATTTT. The chain recombines TRBV2 with TRBJ2-3; 11 positions agree with TRBD1. Per the germline V gene, CDR1 is SNHLY and CDR2 is FYNNEI. J gave up 5 bases and V 10 bases, and 8 bases lay outside the gene matches. This CDR3 is built from 14 residues.

V and J are TRBV29-1 and TRBJ1-1, with D tentatively TRBD1 (6 bases). This CDR3 spans 12 amino acids. Germline V gives CDR1 SQVTM, CDR2 ANQGSEA. The ends were cut back, 6 bases at V and 2 bases at J, with 10 bases in the middle. The CDR3 region is CSVQGGNTEAFF. CDR3 DNA: TGCAGCGTACAGGGCGGTAACACTGAAGCTTTCTTT.

This clone was seen a few times. The V call is TRBV5-1, the J call TRBJ2-1, with 9 positions matching TRBD2. Germline V gene lookup returns CDR1 SGHRS and CDR2 YFSETQ. V dropped 4 bases and J dropped 6; count of bases not matched to a gene: 8. This CDR3 region has 15 residues. The CDR3 here is CASSRVAGVRNEQFF. In nucleotides, the CDR3 is TGCGCCAGCAGCCGAGTAGCGGGAGTACGCAATGAGCAGTTCTTC.

The rearrangement links TRBV19 to TRBJ1-5; a weak D match, TRBD1 (6 bases). CDR1 LNHDA and CDR2 SQIVND come from the germline V gene (reference sequence). The CDR3 totals 16 residues. The germline V and J ends were trimmed by 3 bases and 4 bases, with 16 bases remaining between them. As DNA, the CDR3 is TGTGCCAGTAGTATGGTCAGCAGGGGCCTAAATCAGCCCCAGCATTTT. This translates into CASSMVSRGLNQPQHF.

The V gene is TRBV5-4, the J gene TRBJ1-3, with a tentative D call TRBD1 (5 bases). V dropped 0 bases and J dropped 0 bases, with 10 bases sitting between them. CDR1 is SGHNT, CDR2 YYREEE, per germline (reference sequence). The CDR3 is 16 residues long. Here the CDR3 DNA reads TGTGCCAGCAGCTTGGTAGGCAGGGACTCTGGAAACACCATATATTTT. Translated: CASSLVGRDSGNTIYF.

This clone was found a few times. The V call is TRBV19, the J call TRBJ1-1; D may be TRBD1 (6 bases). V was clipped by 4 bases and J by 5 bases, with 20 bases between them. The length of the CDR3 is 16 residues. Looked up from germline, CDR1 is LNHDA and CDR2 is SQIVND (reference sequence). CDR3 protein: CASSTGTWRGGTEAFF. The CDR3 DNA sequence: TGTGCCAGTAGTACTGGGACGTGGAGAGGGGGAACTGAAGCTTTCTTT. The variable domain in full, with the rest retrieved from reference TRBV19 and TRBJ1-1, is DGGITQSPKYLFRKEGQNVTLSCEQNLNHDAMYWYRQDPGQGLRLIYYSQIVNDFQKGDIAEGYSVSREKKESFPLTVTSAQKNPTAFYLCASSTGTWRGGTEAFFGQGTRLTVV.

The gene calls are TRBV4-2 and TRBJ2-1, with 8 positions matching TRBD2. CDR3 length: 17 residues. The V segment lost 1 base and the J segment 9 bases; nucleotides outside the gene matches: 14. CDR1 LGHNA and CDR2 YNFKEQ come from the germline V gene. CDR3 bases: TGTGCCAGCAGCCAAGTCTCCGGGGGGGCCCAGAACAGTGAGCAGTTCTTC. Translation gives CASSQVSGGAQNSEQFF.

A few counts support this clone. J is TRBJ1-1 and V is TRBV27; the D is unclear. Trimming pared 6 bases from V and 1 base from J, leaving 6 bases between. Germline CDR1 is MNHEY and CDR2 is SMNVEV (reference sequence). The CDR3 extends over 12 amino acids. In nucleotides, the CDR3 is TGTGCCAGCAGCAGATGGAACACTGAAGCTTTCTTT. The encoded protein is CASSRWNTEAFF.

The CDR3 spells CASSQGQVYGYTF. CDR3 nucleotide sequence: TGTGCCAGCAGCCAAGGACAGGTCTATGGCTACACCTTC. This chain joins TRBV14 and TRBJ1-2; D is perhaps TRBD1 (6 bases). V gave up 1 base and J gave up 4 bases, with 7 bases separating them. This CDR3 comprises 13 residues. Germline-derived CDR1 and CDR2 are SGHDN and FVKESK.

The chain employs TRBV29-1 and TRBJ2-5; possibly TRBD2 for D (5 bases). The CDR3 spans 14 residues. Trimming took 3 bases from V and 2 from J, leaving 13 bases between them. Germline V gene sequence: CDR1 SQVTM, CDR2 ANQGSEA. The CDR3 spells CSVESLGVQETQYF. The CDR3 coding sequence is TGCAGCGTTGAGTCGCTCGGGGTACAAGAGACCCAGTACTTC.

J is TRBJ2-5 and V is TRBV6-2 or TRBV6-3; TRBD1 matches at 8 bases. CDR1 and CDR2 (germline): MNHEY, SVGEGT. V shed 2 bases, J shed 2 bases, and the junction held 16 bases outside the gene matches. The CDR3 is 19 amino acids. This CDR3 is CASSYPLPGQGANQETQYF. Here the CDR3 DNA reads TGTGCCAGCAGTTACCCCCTCCCCGGGCAGGGGGCAAATCAAGAGACCCAGTACTTC.

This chain links TRBV6-6 with TRBJ1-5; possible D gene TRBD1, 5 bases. Trimming stripped 8 bases from V and 2 bases from J, with 13 bases between. Germline loops: CDR1 MNHNY, CDR2 SVGAGI (reference sequence). This CDR3 spans 14 amino acids. CDR3 in DNA: TGTGCCAGCTCAAGGGGTGACGGCAATCAGCCCCAGCATTTT. It is translated as CASSRGDGNQPQHF.

The V call is TRBV30, the J call TRBJ1-4; D perhaps matches TRBD1 (6 bases). There are 14 residues in the CDR3. Germline V gene lookup returns CDR1 GTSNPN and CDR2 SVGIG (reference sequence). Trimming shortened V by 0 bases and J by 8 bases, and 13 bases separated the two germline ends. CDR3 sequence (DNA): TGTGCCTGGAGTGTTGGGGGGGGCCGAGAAAAACTGTTTTTT. Amino acid sequence: CAWSVGGGREKLFF.

The V and J genes are TRBV7-2 and TRBJ1-6, with D maybe TRBD1 (6 bases). The CDR3 is made up of 15 amino acids. Trimming removed 5 bases at V and 3 bases at J, with 11 bases between. Germline V lookup: CDR1 SGHTA, CDR2 FQGNSA. The CDR3 region is CASSPRDNYNSPLHF. The CDR3 nucleotides read TGTGCCAGCAGCCCACGGGACAACTATAATTCACCCCTCCACTTT.

This rearrangement joins TRBV7-9 to TRBJ1-6, with D unresolved. CDR1 is SEHNR and CDR2 is FQNEAQ in the germline V gene (reference sequence). The CDR3 contains 15 residues. Trimming removed 0 bases at V and 4 bases at J, with 7 bases between. The CDR3 sequence: CASSLAGDYNSPLHF. In DNA, the CDR3 is TGTGCCAGCAGCTTAGCCGGAGATTATAATTCACCCCTCCACTTT.

CDR3 sequence reads: CASSLGQGAIQPQHF. CDR3 in DNA: TGTGCCAGCAGCTTAGGACAGGGGGCTATTCAGCCCCAGCATTTT. V is TRBV7-9 and J is TRBJ1-5; TRBD1 matches at 10 bases. This CDR3 comprises 15 residues. Germline CDR1 SEHNR, CDR2 FQNEAQ (reference sequence). Trimming cost V 1 base and J 6 bases; bases outside gene matches: 3.

The table lists this clone with a few counts. The CDR3 region is CASSFGGGVTDTQYF. CDR3 DNA: TGTGCCAGCAGCTTTGGCGGGGGGGTCACAGATACGCAGTATTTT. The chain couples TRBV7-2 to TRBJ2-3, with 9 positions matching TRBD2. CDR3 length: 15 amino acids. The junction had 3 bases not matched to a gene; V was cut back by 3 bases and J by 2 bases. From germline, CDR1 is SGHTA and CDR2 FQGNSA.

The rearrangement joins TRBV6-2 or TRBV6-3 to TRBJ2-3; TRBD2 matches at 7 bases. In germline, CDR1 is MNHEY, CDR2 SVGEGT. CDR3 length: 15 residues. The V and J ends lost 5 bases and 5 bases, in that order; junction bases with no gene match: 10. The CDR3 sequence: CASSPAWRGRDTQYF. The CDR3 DNA reads as TGTGCCAGCAGTCCGGCCTGGCGGGGGAGAGATACGCAGTATTTT.

The V and J genes are TRBV6-1 and TRBJ1-5; 7 bases line up with TRBD1. The trim removed 2 bases at V and 4 bases at J, leaving 5 bases unmatched. The CDR3 is made up of 15 amino acids. Germline V gene data show CDR1 as MNHNS and CDR2 as SASEGT. DNA for the CDR3: TGTGCCAGCAGTGAATCTCCGGACAGGAATCAGCCCCAGCATTTT. The encoded protein is CASSESPDRNQPQHF.

The chain links TRBV11-2 to TRBJ2-5, with unresolved D. The CDR3 runs to 15 residues. The germline V gene encodes CDR1 SGHAT and CDR2 FQNNGV. V lost 1 base to trimming and J lost 0 bases, with 9 bases between them. This chain's CDR3 is CASSLAWAYQETQYF. The DNA of the CDR3 is TGTGCCAGCAGCTTAGCTTGGGCGTACCAAGAGACCCAGTACTTC.

This rearrangement joins TRBV30 to TRBJ1-5; 7 nucleotides align to TRBD1. CDR1 and CDR2 (germline): GTSNPN, SVGIG (reference sequence). The CDR3 has 18 amino acids. V shed 0 bases, J shed 4 bases, and the junction held 15 bases outside the gene matches. The CDR3 nucleotides read TGTGCCTGGAGTGTACCCCTCCTCCGCCCAGGGGGAAATCAGCCCCAGCATTTT. It codes for CAWSVPLLRPGGNQPQHF.

V usage is TRBV27 and J usage is TRBJ1-1; no clear D gene. V was cut by 0 bases and J by 1 base, with 6 bases left in between. Germline CDR1 is MNHEY and CDR2 is SMNVEV (reference sequence). The CDR3 extends over 14 amino acids. CDR3 nucleotides: TGTGCCAGCAGTTTATCCGCGGAGAACACTGAAGCTTTCTTT. As protein: CASSLSAENTEAFF.